The 21 T cell receptor beta chains listed next were all sequenced from one sample in a study of tumor-infiltrating lymphocytes in localized non-small cell lung cancer. Method: immunoSEQ multiplex PCR; TCRdb's copy keeps in-frame clones and lacks some. This table has some 29,000 clones, 80% to 90% appearing once. The sample was lung tumor tissue. These receptors were obtained from a human donor with non-small cell lung cancer.

The rearrangement uses TRBV5-8 and TRBJ1-5; 7 nucleotides match TRBD1. The CDR3 totals 15 residues. The germline V gene encodes CDR1 SGHTS and CDR2 YDEGEE. After removal of 2 bases from V and 0 bases from J, the junction contained 2 bases not matched to a gene. CDR3 residues: CASSFGTDSNQPQHF. CDR3 DNA sequence: TGTGCCAGCAGCTTTGGGACAGATAGCAATCAGCCCCAGCATTTT.

In DNA, the CDR3 is TGTGCCAGCAGTACAATACACAATGAGCAGTTCTTC. As protein: CASSTIHNEQFF. This chain connects TRBV6-5 to TRBJ2-1, with D unclear. The germline V and J ends were trimmed by 5 bases and 5 bases, with 7 bases remaining between them. This CDR3 is 12 amino acids long. Germline V lookup: CDR1 MNHEY, CDR2 SVGAGI.

Only one count was recorded for this clone. The chain recombines TRBV4-1 with TRBJ1-4; possibly TRBD1 for D (6 bases). V shed 3 bases and J shed 0 bases, with 8 bases lying between them. CDR3 size: 15 residues. Germline lookup yields CDR1 MGHRA and CDR2 YSYEKL. The CDR3 region is CASSQTGATNEKLFF. The CDR3 bases are TGCGCCAGCAGCCAGACAGGAGCAACTAATGAAAAACTGTTTTTT.

The genes are TRBV18 and TRBJ2-7, with 8 bases fitting TRBD1. CDR1 KGHSH and CDR2 LQKENI come from the germline V gene. Trimming took 5 bases from V and 0 from J; bases not matched to a gene: 3. The CDR3 is 14 residues long. CDR3 nucleotide sequence: TGTGCCAGCTCAATTACAGGGGGCTCCTACGAGCAGTACTTC. This gives the protein CASSITGGSYEQYF. The whole variable domain, filled in from reference TRBV18 and TRBJ2-7, reads NAGVMQNPRHLVRRRGQEARLRCSPMKGHSHVYWYRQLPEEGLKFMVYLQKENIIDESGMPKERFSAEFPKEGPSILRIQQVVRGDSAAYFCASSITGGSYEQYFGPGTRLTVT.

This clone was recorded a few times. The genes are TRBV19 and TRBJ1-5, with D uncertain. The CDR3 contains 14 residues. V was shortened by 6 bases and J by 2 bases, with 11 bases between the two germline ends. Germline V CDR1 and CDR2: LNHDA, SQIVND (reference sequence). This chain's CDR3 is CASRELRGNQPQHF. The CDR3 DNA sequence: TGTGCCAGTAGAGAACTTAGAGGCAATCAGCCCCAGCATTTT.

The gene calls are TRBV7-3 and TRBJ2-2, with a weak D call TRBD1 (7 bases). Germline V gene sequence: CDR1 SGHTA, CDR2 FQGTGA. This CDR3 region has 13 residues. V lost 5 bases and J 7 bases, leaving 11 bases between the germline ends. CDR3 sequence reads: CASSPGGNGELFF. The CDR3 DNA reads as TGTGCCAGCAGCCCAGGGGGGAACGGGGAGCTGTTTTTT.

V usage is TRBV30 and J usage is TRBJ1-2, with D unresolved. Germline V lookup: CDR1 GTSNPN, CDR2 SVGIG (reference sequence). The V end lost 1 base, the J end lost 2 bases, and 14 bases lay between the germline ends. The CDR3 contains 15 residues. DNA for the CDR3: TGTGCCTGGAGTGAAAATCGGATTGAAAACTATGGCTACACCTTC. It specifies CAWSENRIENYGYTF.

The rearrangement uses TRBV6-5 and TRBJ1-3, with a tentative D call TRBD1 (5 bases). The CDR3 extends over 14 amino acids. Germline CDR1 reads MNHEY; CDR2 reads SVGAGI. V dropped 0 bases and J dropped 7 bases, with 10 bases sitting between them. The CDR3 region is CASSYSTGRNTIYF. Here the CDR3 DNA reads TGTGCCAGCAGTTACTCGACGGGGCGGAACACCATATATTTT.

The chain combines TRBV13 with TRBJ2-1; D is undetermined. Deletions cut 0 bases from V and 2 bases from J, with 8 bases between. Germline V lookup: CDR1 PRHDT, CDR2 FYEKMQ (reference sequence). CDR3 length: 15 residues. CDR3 sequence: CASSLGTVTYNEQFF. CDR3 sequence (DNA): TGTGCCAGCAGCTTAGGAACAGTCACCTACAATGAGCAGTTCTTC.

The chain carries TRBV7-2 and TRBJ1-1, with D maybe TRBD1 (5 bases). The germline V and J ends were trimmed by 5 bases and 4 bases, with 20 bases remaining between them. There are 16 residues in the CDR3. Germline CDR1 and CDR2: SGHTA and FQGNSA. The CDR3 sequence: CASSLFSGGAGTEAFF. In nucleotides, the CDR3 is TGTGCCAGCAGCCTCTTTTCGGGGGGAGCGGGCACTGAAGCTTTCTTT.

The chain employs TRBV19 and TRBJ2-2; no firm D call. Germline V gives CDR1 LNHDA, CDR2 SQIVND (reference sequence). This CDR3 comprises 15 residues. V lost 3 bases, J lost 4 bases, and 12 bases lay in between. As DNA, the CDR3 is TGTGCCAGTAGTATTCGTGAAAGGTTCACCGGGGAGCTGTTTTTT. Translated: CASSIRERFTGELFF.

This chain uses TRBV13 with TRBJ2-3; 9 nucleotides line up with TRBD1. V trimming: 5 bases; J trimming: 6 bases; junction bases outside the gene matches: 3. This CDR3 is 13 amino acids long. Germline V lookup: CDR1 PRHDT, CDR2 FYEKMQ (reference sequence). The CDR3 DNA sequence: TGTGCCAGCAGCGGGACAGGGTTTGATACGCAGTATTTT. This translates into CASSGTGFDTQYF.

In this sample, this clone turned up once. For the CDR3, the DNA is TGTGCCAGCAGTGTAGCGGGGGGCTCCTACAATGAGCAGTTCTTC. Residues: CASSVAGGSYNEQFF. The chain links TRBV6-6 to TRBJ2-1, with 10 bases aligning to TRBD2. This CDR3 spans 15 amino acids. The J segment lost 0 bases and the V segment lost 5 bases, leaving 1 base of the junction unmatched. Germline loops: CDR1 MNHNY, CDR2 SVGAGI (reference sequence).

This sequence joins TRBV2 and TRBJ2-7; TRBD1 matches 10 bases. V trimming: 5 bases; J trimming: 6 bases; junction bases outside the gene matches: 7. There are 14 residues in the CDR3. Germline CDR1 SNHLY, CDR2 FYNNEI. In DNA form, the CDR3 reads TGTGCCAGCAGTCCCCCGGACAGGGGGGGCGAGCAGTACTTC. It is translated as CASSPPDRGGEQYF. Full variable domain (missing parts from reference TRBV2 and TRBJ2-7): EPEVTQTPSHQVTQMGQEVILRCVPISNHLYFYWYRQILGQKVEFLVSFYNNEISEKSEIFDDQFSVERPDGSNFTLKIRSTKLEDSAMYFCASSPPDRGGEQYFGPGTRLTVT.

The rearrangement joins TRBV5-4 to TRBJ2-3; tentative D call: TRBD2 (7 bases). Germline V gene data show CDR1 as SGHNT and CDR2 as YYREEE (reference sequence). This CDR3 comprises 16 residues. Trimming removed 7 bases at V and 0 bases at J, with 18 bases between. CDR3 nucleotide sequence: TGTGCCAGCTATCTAGGGGGGGGCCCCAGCACAGATACGCAGTATTTT. It encodes CASYLGGGPSTDTQYF.

The genes are TRBV27 and TRBJ1-5; D is undetermined. Trimming stripped 2 bases from V and 6 bases from J, with 17 bases between. The CDR3 spans 16 residues. CDR1 is MNHEY, CDR2 SMNVEV, per germline (reference sequence). This chain's CDR3 is CASSLVGGRPVQPQHF. DNA for the CDR3: TGTGCCAGCAGTTTAGTGGGTGGCCGGCCGGTTCAGCCCCAGCATTTT.

The chain recombines TRBV6-5 with TRBJ2-5, with D perhaps given as TRBD1 or TRBD2 (5 bases each). Germline CDR1 MNHEY, CDR2 SVGAGI. Trimming cost V 4 bases and J 5 bases, with 11 bases left between them. CDR3 length equals 13 residues. CDR3 sequence reads: CASSWVGTETQYF. CDR3 DNA sequence: TGTGCCAGCAGTTGGGTAGGGACGGAGACCCAGTACTTC.

This sequence joins TRBV10-3 and TRBJ2-5, with TRBD1 matching 7 bases. Germline V CDR1 and CDR2: ENHRY, SYGVKD. This CDR3 has 13 amino acids. The V and J ends lost 5 bases and 5 bases, in that order; junction bases with no gene match: 5. The CDR3: CAISFDRAETQYF. CDR3 bases: TGTGCCATCAGTTTCGACAGGGCTGAGACCCAGTACTTC.

This sequence joins TRBV6-5 and TRBJ1-1; D might be TRBD1 (5 bases). The CDR3 is 14 amino acids. V gave up 5 bases and J gave up 5 bases, with 15 bases separating them. In germline, CDR1 is MNHEY, CDR2 SVGAGI. The CDR3 loop is CASSVYAGSTEAFF. The CDR3 DNA sequence: TGTGCCAGCAGTGTCTACGCAGGGAGTACTGAAGCTTTCTTT.

This chain joins TRBV15 and TRBJ1-2; a possible D gene is TRBD1 (5 bases). Looked up from germline, CDR1 is LNHNV and CDR2 is YYDKDF (reference sequence). V gave up 0 bases and J gave up 8 bases, with 13 bases separating them. The length of the CDR3 is 14 residues. CDR3 sequence (DNA): TGTGCCACCAGCAGAGACGGCGGGGGTTGGGGCTACACCTTC. It is translated as CATSRDGGGWGYTF.

The rearrangement links TRBV5-1 to TRBJ1-2; 7 positions agree with TRBD1. This CDR3 is 13 amino acids long. Germline assignment: CDR1 SGHRS and CDR2 YFSETQ. V trimming: 4 bases; J trimming: 10 bases; junction bases outside the gene matches: 10. CDR3 nucleotide sequence: TGCGCCAGCAGCAGAAGACAGGGCGAAGTCTACACCTTC. Amino acids: CASSRRQGEVYTF. Variable domain in full (rest from reference TRBV5-1 and TRBJ1-2): KAGVTQTPRYLIKTRGQQVTLSCSPISGHRSVSWYQQTPGQGLQFLFEYFSETQRNKGNFPGRFSGRQFSNSRSEMNVSTLELGDSALYLCASSRRQGEVYTFGSGTRLTVV.